This entry concerns a single TCR beta chain. Its target is not known. This record comes from a study of shared clonotypes between healthy human individuals. Study conclusions and caveats: Only blood samples were collected, and tissue repertoires likely differ. Clonotype sharing among donors was thought likely to change with sequencing depth.

The CDR3 runs to 15 residues. With 4 bases removed from V and 3 bases from J, the gap between germline ends came to 12 bases. In germline, CDR1 is SNHLY, CDR2 FYNNEI. TCRdb's copy holds only in-frame clones and misses some; the assay was immunoSEQ multiplex PCR. The table shows 950,000 to 1,100,000 clones, with approximately 76% occurring only once. The chain carries TRBV2 and TRBJ2-2, with D tentatively TRBD2 (5 bases). Sequencing was done on a sample of memory CD4+ T cells sorted from blood. Regarding subset: CD45RA-negative fraction. The sequence was collected from a young man in good health. Written as DNA, the CDR3 is TGTGCCAGCAGTGGGCACGGGCGGGACACCGGGGAGCTGTTTTTT. Its protein is CASSGHGRDTGELFF.